A single sample is the source of the 13 T cell receptor beta chains below, sequenced in a study of blood T cell repertoires in COVID-19. Sequencing was performed with immunoSEQ multiplex PCR; in TCRdb, only in-frame clones are kept and a portion is missing. This sample has some 300,000 clones, with around nine tenths found just once. The specimen was peripheral blood. These receptors originate from a man in his sixties or seventies with acute or convalescent COVID-19.

The rearrangement joins TRBV24-1 to TRBJ2-1; TRBD1 matches at 8 bases. The CDR3 spans 13 residues. J gave up 5 bases and V 9 bases, and 5 bases lay outside the gene matches. Germline-derived CDR1 and CDR2 are KGHDR and SFDVKD. CDR3 residues: CATDRGENNEQFF. Written as DNA, the CDR3 is TGTGCCACCGACAGGGGCGAGAACAATGAGCAGTTCTTC.

This chain joins TRBV20-1 and TRBJ2-7; 9 positions agree with TRBD1. V gave up 3 bases and J gave up 2 bases; unmatched junction bases: 2. Germline values: CDR1 DFQATT, CDR2 SNEGSKA (reference sequence). The CDR3 has 13 residues. This CDR3 is CSASRDRAYEQYF. CDR3 DNA: TGCAGTGCTAGTCGGGACAGGGCCTACGAGCAGTACTTC.

This clone was observed a few times. The CDR3, as DNA: TGTGCCAGCAGCCCCAGCCTTCAGACAGGCGAGTTTGGAAACACCATATATTTT. This translates into CASSPSLQTGEFGNTIYF. The chain recombines TRBV7-8 with TRBJ1-3; possibly TRBD1 for D (6 bases). Looked up from germline, CDR1 is SGHVS and CDR2 is FQNEAQ. The V end was cut by 5 bases, the J end by 3 bases, with 23 bases between. The CDR3 totals 18 residues.

The rearrangement joins TRBV19 to TRBJ1-6; D is undetermined. Trimming stripped 5 bases from V and 0 bases from J, with 11 bases between. Germline assignment: CDR1 LNHDA and CDR2 SQIVND (reference sequence). The CDR3 is 16 amino acids. In nucleotides, the CDR3 is TGTGCCAGTAGTCGAGGAGGGAACTCCTATAATTCACCCCTCCACTTT. This codes for CASSRGGNSYNSPLHF.

This clone has a handful of counts. The chain recombines TRBV7-3 with TRBJ1-5; D remains ambiguous. Per germline, CDR1 SGHTA and CDR2 FQGTGA. The CDR3 consists of 13 residues. Trimming took 3 bases from V and 5 from J, leaving 8 bases between them. CDR3 sequence: CASSFSSDQPQHF. CDR3 sequence (DNA): TGTGCCAGCAGCTTCTCCAGCGATCAGCCCCAGCATTTT.

This chain links TRBV5-1 with TRBJ2-7; possible D gene TRBD1, 6 bases. The CDR3 is 14 amino acids. The germline gives CDR1 SGHRS, CDR2 YFSETQ. Trimming removed 0 bases at V and 2 bases at J, with 9 bases between. The CDR3 here is CASSLARGAYEQYF. The DNA for the CDR3 is TGCGCCAGCAGCTTGGCCAGGGGAGCCTACGAGCAGTACTTC.

This chain uses TRBV19 with TRBJ2-3; D call uncertain. This CDR3 comprises 13 residues. Per the germline V gene, CDR1 is LNHDA and CDR2 is SQIVND (reference sequence). With 3 bases removed from V and 4 bases from J, the gap between germline ends came to 8 bases. The chain's CDR3 is CASSIWPPDTQYF. DNA for the CDR3: TGTGCCAGTAGTATTTGGCCTCCAGATACGCAGTATTTT.

The chain has TRBV7-9 and TRBJ2-2, with unresolved D. CDR1 SEHNR and CDR2 FQNEAQ come from the germline V gene (reference sequence). The V end was cut by 6 bases, the J end by 1 base, with 9 bases between. The CDR3 sequence is 14 residues long. The CDR3 spells CASRGGQNTGELFF. CDR3 DNA: TGTGCCAGCAGGGGTGGGCAGAACACCGGGGAGCTGTTTTTT.

This clone was recorded once. The CDR3 loop reads CATSRDGSGPLTEQYF. The CDR3 bases are TGTGCCACCAGCAGAGATGGTAGCGGCCCGTTGACCGAGCAGTACTTC. The chain couples TRBV15 to TRBJ2-7; possible D gene TRBD2, 6 bases. Germline-derived CDR1 and CDR2 are LNHNV and YYDKDF (reference sequence). Trimming took off 0 bases at V and 6 bases at J, with 18 bases between the two ends. The CDR3 runs 16 residues.

This chain uses TRBV4-2 with TRBJ2-7, with 10 positions matching TRBD1. CDR1 LGHNA and CDR2 YNFKEQ come from the germline V gene. The CDR3 is made up of 14 amino acids. The J segment lost 5 bases and the V segment lost 4 bases, leaving 5 bases of the junction unmatched. The CDR3 region is CASSLPGTGDEQYF. CDR3 nucleotide sequence: TGTGCCAGCAGCCTACCCGGGACAGGGGACGAGCAGTACTTC.

The V gene is TRBV28, the J gene TRBJ2-7, with 7 bases lining up with TRBD1. This CDR3 spans 15 amino acids. Germline trimming cut 5 bases from V and 2 bases from J; bases unmatched to any gene: 9. Germline CDR1 MDHEN, CDR2 SYDVKM. CDR3 DNA sequence: TGTGCCAGCAGTCCCCAGACAGGGCTTCCCTACGAGCAGTACTTC. Protein sequence: CASSPQTGLPYEQYF.

The chain combines TRBV3-1 (or the pseudogene TRBV3-2) with TRBJ2-7, with 7 positions matching TRBD1. The germline CDR1 and CDR2 sequences are LGHDT and YNNKEL (reference sequence). The CDR3 has 12 amino acids. The junction had 3 bases not matched to a gene; V was cut back by 4 bases and J by 6 bases. The CDR3 nucleotides are TGTGCCAGCAGCCTCGACAGGGTCGAGCAGTACTTC. Its translation is CASSLDRVEQYF.

The rearrangement links TRBV9 to TRBJ2-3; 9 positions match TRBD2. The V segment lost 0 bases and the J segment 4 bases; nucleotides outside the gene matches: 9. This CDR3 has 17 residues. Per the germline V gene, CDR1 is SGDLS and CDR2 is YYNGEE. CDR3 loop: CASSVAGGRAWADTQYF. As DNA, the CDR3 is TGTGCCAGCAGCGTAGCTGGCGGGAGGGCCTGGGCAGATACGCAGTATTTT.